This entry lists 20 T cell receptor beta chains sequenced from one sample in a study of OX40 agonist ivuxolimab in advanced cancers. TCRdb's copy holds only in-frame clones and misses some; the assay was immunoSEQ multiplex PCR. This sample has 55,000 to 70,000 clones; roughly 85% occur once, and the top ten carry roughly 4.5%. The material was CD4+ or CD8+ T cells sorted from blood, obtained in a trial of the OX40 agonist ivuxolimab. All receptors come from an adult with an advanced solid tumor such as melanoma, head and neck, liver or kidney cancer.

The J gene is TRBJ1-2, the V gene TRBV2; the D gene is possibly TRBD1 (5 bases). The V end was cut by 6 bases, the J end by 7 bases, with 18 bases between. The germline V gene has CDR1 SNHLY and CDR2 FYNNEI. There are 14 residues in the CDR3. The CDR3 DNA reads as TGTGCCAGCAGGGGGACTAATGGGGCGATTGGCTACACCTTC. Its protein is CASRGTNGAIGYTF. Together with reference TRBV2 and TRBJ1-2, the CDR3 gives the full variable domain: EPEVTQTPSHQVTQMGQEVILRCVPISNHLYFYWYRQILGQKVEFLVSFYNNEISEKSEIFDDQFSVERPDGSNFTLKIRSTKLEDSAMYFCASRGTNGAIGYTFGSGTRLTVV.

V usage is TRBV27 and J usage is TRBJ2-7; the match to TRBD1 covers 11 bases. V shed 3 bases and J 6 bases; nucleotides not matched to a gene: 4. Germline V gene sequence: CDR1 MNHEY, CDR2 SMNVEV (reference sequence). CDR3 length equals 14 residues. DNA for the CDR3: TGTGCCAGCAGTTTGGGGACAGGGGGGTTCGAGCAGTACTTC. Its translation: CASSLGTGGFEQYF.

The chain joins TRBV15 to TRBJ1-4; D remains ambiguous. Germline CDR1 LNHNV, CDR2 YYDKDF (reference sequence). This CDR3 contains 13 residues. V lost 8 bases and J 7 bases, leaving 14 bases between the germline ends. This chain's CDR3 is CATRTRVGEKLFF. The CDR3 DNA follows: TGTGCCACCCGAACGAGGGTGGGTGAAAAACTGTTTTTT.

V usage is TRBV10-2 and J usage is TRBJ1-1; the D is unclear. This CDR3 has 13 amino acids. V lost 8 bases to trimming and J lost 4 bases, with 14 bases between them. Germline V gene sequence: CDR1 WSHSY, CDR2 SAAADI. CDR3 nucleotides: TGCGCCAGCGCTAAGGATAGTGGCACTGAAGCTTTCTTT. Protein sequence: CASAKDSGTEAFF.

In its sample, this clone was seen a few times. This CDR3 reads CASSSSGGTGANVLTF. As DNA, the CDR3 is TGCGCCAGCAGCTCATCAGGGGGAACTGGGGCCAACGTCCTGACTTTC. The J gene is TRBJ2-6, the V gene TRBV5-1; 7 bases are a match to TRBD1. Germline V gives CDR1 SGHRS, CDR2 YFSETQ. CDR3 length: 16 amino acids. V shed 3 bases, J shed 2 bases, and the junction held 5 bases outside the gene matches.

The chain is built from TRBV10-3 and TRBJ2-2; a weak D match, TRBD1 (6 bases). The germline V gene encodes CDR1 ENHRY and CDR2 SYGVKD. The CDR3 extends over 13 amino acids. The V end lost 10 bases, the J end lost 6 bases, and 15 bases lay between the germline ends. The CDR3 DNA reads TGTGCCACCGCCACAGGGACCGCCGGGGAGCTGTTTTTT. Encoded protein: CATATGTAGELFF.

The chain links TRBV28 to TRBJ2-6; no reliable D call. V lost 7 bases, J lost 4 bases, and 11 bases lay in between. Germline V gives CDR1 MDHEN, CDR2 SYDVKM. CDR3 length equals 14 residues. The CDR3 here is CASTLTSGANVLTF. The CDR3 DNA is TGTGCCAGCACCTTGACATCCGGGGCCAACGTCCTGACTTTC.

This chain uses TRBV19 with TRBJ1-2, with D possibly TRBD1 on 5 matching bases. From germline, CDR1 is LNHDA and CDR2 SQIVND (reference sequence). V was shortened by 5 bases and J by 5 bases, with 18 bases between the two germline ends. This CDR3 spans 15 amino acids. CDR3 sequence: CASSPWGTEEYGYTF. CDR3 coding DNA: TGTGCCAGTAGTCCCTGGGGGACGGAAGAATATGGCTACACCTTC.

The V gene is TRBV5-4, the J gene TRBJ2-5, with 7 bases lining up with TRBD1. The J call may be incorrect, as the DNA end agrees better with TRBJ2-7. The CDR3 contains 13 residues. CDR1 and CDR2 from the germline V gene are SGHNT and YYREEE (reference sequence). The CDR3 here is CASSFTGDYEQYF. The CDR3 DNA reads as TGTGCCAGCAGCTTTACAGGGGACTACGAGCAGTACTTC.

V and J are TRBV10-3 and TRBJ2-5, with D perhaps matching TRBD2 (6 bases). The DNA end lines up better with TRBJ2-7; the J call may be wrong. This CDR3 region has 17 residues. Germline V gene sequence: CDR1 ENHRY, CDR2 SYGVKD. CDR3 in DNA: TGTGCCATCAGTGATTCGTTGGAGGGCAGTTACTCCTACGAGCAGTACTTC. Translation gives CAISDSLEGSYSYEQYF.

V and J are TRBV27 and TRBJ2-5; D is unresolved. V was pared by 0 bases and J by 0 bases, with 5 bases between. The CDR3 is 14 residues long. Germline V lookup: CDR1 MNHEY, CDR2 SMNVEV (reference sequence). CDR3 sequence (DNA): TGTGCCAGCAGTTTATCTTGGCACCAAGAGACCCAGTACTTC. Protein: CASSLSWHQETQYF.

The V call is TRBV7-9, the J call TRBJ2-1; the match to TRBD2 covers 13 bases. This CDR3 is 15 amino acids long. Germline V CDR1 and CDR2: SEHNR, FQNEAQ (reference sequence). J gave up 8 bases and V 5 bases, and 6 bases lay outside the gene matches. The CDR3 DNA is TGTGCCAGCAGCCTTGGACTAGCGGGAGAAGATGAGCAGTTCTTC. Protein: CASSLGLAGEDEQFF.

This clone was seen only a few times. V usage is TRBV14 and J usage is TRBJ2-1, with TRBD1 as a possible D gene (6 bases). CDR3 length: 12 amino acids. Germline lookup yields CDR1 SGHDN and CDR2 FVKESK. Deletions cut 2 bases from V and 11 bases from J, with 10 bases between. The CDR3 spells CASSQFQGKQFF. The CDR3 nucleotides read TGTGCCAGCAGCCAATTCCAGGGGAAGCAGTTCTTC.

The chain is built from TRBV25-1 and TRBJ2-1, with TRBD2 matching over 8 bases. CDR1 is MGHDK and CDR2 is SYGVNS in the germline V gene. Trimming removed 3 bases from V and 6 bases from J; junction bases left unmatched: 7. The CDR3 covers 15 residues. The DNA for the CDR3 is TGTGCCAGCAGTGAGTCAGCGGGAGACGGCAATGAGCAGTTCTTC. It translates to CASSESAGDGNEQFF. Combining the CDR3 with reference TRBV25-1 and TRBJ2-1 gives the whole variable domain EADIYQTPRYLVIGTGKKITLECSQTMGHDKMYWYQQDPGMELHLIHYSYGVNSTEKGDLSSESTVSRIRTEHFPLTLESARPSHTSQYLCASSESAGDGNEQFFGPGTRLTVL.

The V gene is TRBV5-8, the J gene TRBJ1-3; D might be TRBD1 (5 bases). The V gene lost 3 bases and the J gene lost 0 bases, with 16 bases spanning the gap. The CDR3 totals 17 residues. CDR1 is SGHTS and CDR2 is YDEGEE in the germline V gene. This chain's CDR3 is CASSSARGPFSGNTIYF. CDR3 DNA: TGTGCCAGCAGCTCGGCAAGGGGCCCTTTCTCTGGAAACACCATATATTTT.

V usage is TRBV28 and J usage is TRBJ2-3, with TRBD2 as a possible D gene (6 bases). There are 15 residues in the CDR3. CDR1 is MDHEN, CDR2 SYDVKM, per germline. Trimming took 5 bases from V and 2 from J, leaving 14 bases between them. The CDR3 spells CASSRAGITTDTQYF. CDR3 sequence (DNA): TGTGCCAGCAGTAGGGCGGGGATAACCACAGATACGCAGTATTTT.

A few counts support this clone. The rearrangement joins TRBV7-9 to TRBJ1-4; D remains ambiguous. Trimming removed 1 base from V and 8 bases from J, with 5 bases in between. CDR1 and CDR2 (germline): SEHNR, FQNEAQ (reference sequence). The CDR3 sequence is 12 residues long. The CDR3, as DNA: TGTGCCAGCAGCTTAGACGCAGAAAAACTGTTTTTT. Protein sequence: CASSLDAEKLFF.

This clone was observed a single time. J is TRBJ2-2 and V is TRBV30; no clear D. Trimming cost V 2 bases and J 6 bases, with 16 bases left between them. CDR3 length equals 15 residues. CDR1 GTSNPN and CDR2 SVGIG come from the germline V gene (reference sequence). The CDR3 nucleotides read TGTGCCTGGAGTACCATTTTTGCCGGGCCCGGGGAGCTGTTTTTT. It encodes CAWSTIFAGPGELFF.

V and J are TRBV6-5 and TRBJ2-5; D gene unclear. The end of the DNA is better explained by TRBJ2-7, so the J call may be wrong. Germline-derived CDR1 and CDR2 are MNHEY and SVGAGI. This CDR3 region has 13 residues. The chain's CDR3 is CASSYRLHYEQYF. The CDR3, as DNA: TGTGCCAGCAGTTACAGGCTACACTACGAGCAGTACTTC.

This rearrangement joins TRBV6-1 to TRBJ2-7; 9 nucleotides agree with TRBD2. The CDR3 sequence is 13 residues long. Per the germline V gene, CDR1 is MNHNS and CDR2 is SASEGT. With V trimmed by 7 bases and J by 5 bases, 6 bases remained unmatched. CDR3 DNA sequence: TGTGCCAGCACCAAAGCGGGGGGCAACGAGCAGTACTTC. Protein sequence: CASTKAGGNEQYF.